This TCR beta chain was sequenced during a study of blood T cell repertoires in COVID-19. The overall study: The United States, Italy and Spain were the sources of the acute and convalescent COVID-19 samples. T cells, B-cell-depleted T cells, or PBMCs supplied cDNA or gDNA.

Per the authors' pipeline: Counts of nucleated cells, estimated from reference gene primer amplification, were obtained. TCRdb keeps only in-frame clones here, not all; method: immunoSEQ multiplex PCR. D and trimming were read from the DNA, whereas the V and J calls and clone size are those reported in that table. The profile shows around 150,000 clones, roughly nine tenths of them singletons. V was clipped by 1 base and J by 3 bases; unmatched bases: 7. The germline V gene encodes CDR1 PRHDT and CDR2 FYEKMQ (reference sequence). The CDR3 loop spans 17 amino acids. The V call is TRBV13, the J call TRBJ2-7; TRBD2 matches 12 bases. Sequencing input: peripheral blood. The receptor was derived from a woman aged 55-69 years with active COVID-19. The CDR3 spells CASSLVGPSGRGYEQYF. The CDR3 nucleotides read TGTGCCAGCAGCTTAGTGGGGCCTAGCGGGAGGGGCTACGAGCAGTACTTC. Full variable domain (remainder filled in from reference TRBV13 and TRBJ2-7): AAGVIQSPRHLIKEKRETATLKCYPIPRHDTVYWYQQGPGQDPQFLISFYEKMQSDKGSIPDRFSAQQFSDYHSELNMSSLELGDSALYFCASSLVGPSGRGYEQYFGPGTRLTVT.